This TCR beta chain derives from a study of T cell changes during pregnancy in multiple sclerosis (dated by TCRdb to the late 2010s). Regarding the research as a whole: The study looked at changes in the T cell repertoire across pregnancy in women with multiple sclerosis.

Libraries were constructed by the immunoSEQ multiplex PCR assay. The table was pulled from immuneACCESS by TCRdb, which kept in-frame rearrangements only. Such tables lose some clones; where checked, under half of the loss comes from unresolved V genes, and the rest has no known cause. The sample yields some 60,000 clones; 90% were counted once. The ten largest make up 2.5% to 3.5% of the sample. Trimming accounts for 8 bases at V and 6 bases at J, while the number of junction bases matched to no gene is 3. The CDR3 covers 14 residues, taking in both the cysteine and the phenylalanine. The kept DNA is CDR3 alone, 42 bases in frame from the first base. CDR1 is given as SGHTA and CDR2 as FQGNSA, both from the germline V gene. Worth noting for this clone: The antigen this receptor binds is unknown. Per-base quality was not reported, and no clone a single base away is much larger than it.

The chain joins TRBV7-2 to TRBJ1-6, with 11 bases aligning to TRBD1. Specimen: peripheral blood, collected in the first trimester of pregnancy. The clonotype originates from a female donor in good health, enrolled as a control in a pregnancy study. Here is the DNA: TGTGCCAGCCCGGACAGGGGGCCTAATTCACCCCTCCACTTT. Its translation is CASPDRGPNSPLHF. The full variable domain, with segments outside the CDR3 supplied by the reference TRBV7-2 and TRBJ1-6 proteins, appears as GAGVSQSPSNKVTEKGKDVELRCDPISGHTALYWYRQSLGQGLEFLIYFQGNSAPDKSGLPSDRFSAERTGGSVSTLTIQRTQQEDSAVYLCASPDRGPNSPLHFGNGTRLTVT.